These T cell receptor beta chains were read from a single sample in a study of OX40 agonist ivuxolimab in advanced cancers. Produced via immunoSEQ multiplex PCR; TCRdb's table is partial and in-frame only. The sample carries 15,000 to 20,000 clones, less than 85% recorded once. Sequenced material: CD4+ or CD8+ T cells sorted from blood, taken in a trial of the OX40 agonist ivuxolimab. All receptors derive from an adult with an advanced solid tumor such as melanoma, head and neck, liver or kidney cancer. CDR3s include the opening cysteine and the closing phenylalanine or tryptophan. Fields, in order: J gene, V gene, clone size, D gene, CDR3 protein, CDR3 DNA. A D gene is named only where the DNA matches it firmly. Where a row states a size, it is once, few, many or the class of an expanded clone; other rows omit it.

TRBJ1-5,TRBV6-1,NA,TRBD1,CASSGTGVGQPQHF,TGTGCCAGCAGTGGGACAGGGGTTGGTCAGCCCCAGCATTTT
TRBJ2-7,TRBV28,NA,NA,CASSFGGLSSYEQYF,TGTGCCAGCAGTTTTGGGGGACTGTCCTCCTACGAGCAGTACTTC
TRBJ1-1,TRBV29-1,NA,NA,CSAFTGATEAFF,TGCAGCGCGTTCACGGGGGCTACTGAAGCTTTCTTT
TRBJ2-7,TRBV11-2,NA,TRBD2,CASSLESGRGAYEQYF,TGTGCCAGCAGCTTAGAGTCCGGGCGGGGGGCCTACGAGCAGTACTTC
TRBJ2-7,TRBV14,NA,TRBD2,CASSPRGGRYEQYF,TGTGCCAGCAGCCCCCGGGGGGGCCGCTACGAGCAGTACTTC
TRBJ1-4,TRBV19,NA,NA,CASSTPRQVGEKLFF,TGTGCCAGTAGTACCCCCCGACAGGTGGGTGAAAAACTGTTTTTT
TRBJ1-4,TRBV29-1,NA,NA,CSVEYQGANEKLFF,TGCAGCGTTGAATACCAGGGAGCTAATGAAAAACTGTTTTTT
TRBJ2-2,TRBV6-1,NA,NA,CASSEQPGAETGELFF,TGTGCCAGCAGTGAACAGCCGGGGGCGGAAACCGGGGAGCTGTTTTTT
TRBJ2-7,TRBV11-3,NA,TRBD2,CATSTSRSLFYEQYF,TGTGCCACCTCGACTAGCCGCTCCCTGTTCTACGAGCAGTACTTC
TRBJ2-6,TRBV9,once,NA,CASSVSLSGANVLTF,TGTGCCAGCAGCGTATCCCTTTCTGGGGCCAACGTCCTGACTTTC
TRBJ2-1,TRBV27,NA,NA,CASRPLGVYNEQFF,TGTGCCAGCCGGCCGTTAGGGGTCTACAATGAGCAGTTCTTC
TRBJ1-2,TRBV4-3,NA,NA,CASSPEGGETPNYGYTF,TGCGCCAGCAGCCCTGAGGGGGGAGAAACCCCTAACTATGGCTACACCTTC
TRBJ1-1,TRBV13,NA,NA,CASSFSTGNTEAFF,TGTGCCAGCAGCTTCTCTACGGGGAACACTGAAGCTTTCTTT
TRBJ2-7,TRBV27,NA,NA,CASSPGGTYEQYF,TGTGCCAGCAGCCCCGGGGGAACCTACGAGCAGTACTTC
TRBJ2-7,TRBV19,NA,NA,CASRIRDTSSYEQYF,TGTGCCAGTAGAATCCGGGACACTAGCTCCTACGAGCAGTACTTC
TRBJ2-1,TRBV6-5,few,NA,CASSSGTLNEQFF,TGTGCCAGCAGTTCCGGGACTTTAAATGAGCAGTTCTTC
TRBJ1-4,TRBV4-1,NA,NA,CASSLGGREKLFF,TGCGCCAGCAGCCTAGGGGGGAGAGAAAAACTGTTTTTT
TRBJ2-7,TRBV5-4,NA,NA,CASSLGTNEQYF,TGTGCCAGCAGCTTGGGGACCAATGAGCAGTACTTC
TRBJ2-1,TRBV5-4,once,NA,CASSSLDRLYNEQFF,TGTGCCAGCAGCTCCTTGGACAGACTGTACAATGAGCAGTTCTTC
TRBJ2-7,TRBV27,once,TRBD1,CASSQADRTVYEQYF,TGTGCCAGCAGCCAAGCGGACAGGACCGTCTACGAGCAGTACTTC
TRBJ2-7,TRBV6-1,NA,TRBD1,CASSEFTQGVYEQYF,TGTGCCAGCAGTGAATTTACACAGGGGGTCTACGAGCAGTACTTC
TRBJ2-7,TRBV6-5,NA,NA,CASSPTGAYEQYF,TGTGCCAGCAGCCCAACTGGAGCCTACGAGCAGTACTTC
TRBJ2-7,TRBV7-9,few,NA,CASSLGKPTNYEQYF,TGTGCCAGCAGCTTAGGTAAACCGACGAACTACGAGCAGTACTTC
TRBJ2-7,TRBV7-6,once,TRBD2,CASSSSGGSYEQYF,TGTGCCAGCAGCTCTAGCGGAGGCTCCTACGAGCAGTACTTC
TRBJ2-1,TRBV4-1,NA,TRBD1,CASSVGTGGYNEQFF,TGCGCCAGCAGCGTCGGGACAGGGGGCTACAATGAGCAGTTCTTC
TRBJ2-5,TRBV5-1,few,TRBD2,CASSLALAAQETQYF,TGCGCCAGCAGCTTGGCCCTAGCGGCCCAAGAGACCCAGTACTTC
TRBJ2-5,TRBV7-9,NA,TRBD2,CASTPTGGRDQETQYF,TGTGCCAGCACCCCTACTGGCGGGAGGGACCAAGAGACCCAGTACTTC
TRBJ2-2,TRBV7-3,once,NA,CASSFQWGTGELFF,TGTGCCAGCAGCTTCCAATGGGGCACCGGGGAGCTGTTTTTT
TRBJ2-5,TRBV6-5,NA,TRBD2,CASSSIGTSPQETQYF,TGTGCCAGCAGTTCCATCGGGACTAGCCCTCAAGAGACCCAGTACTTC
TRBJ2-1,TRBV9,NA,TRBD1,CASSGGQGYNEQFF,TGTGCCAGCAGCGGAGGACAGGGCTACAATGAGCAGTTCTTC
TRBJ2-1,TRBV4-1,once,NA,CASSLLGFGGDEQFF,TGCGCCAGCAGCCTCCTGGGGTTTGGGGGAGATGAGCAGTTCTTC
TRBJ1-2,TRBV7-2,once,NA,CASSLALTRESYGYTF,TGTGCCAGCAGCTTAGCCCTAACGCGGGAGAGCTATGGCTACACCTTC
TRBJ1-3,TRBV11-2,once,TRBD1,CASSGGQAYSGNTIYF,TGTGCCAGCAGCGGAGGACAGGCGTACTCTGGAAACACCATATATTTT
TRBJ1-3,TRBV10-3,NA,NA,CAISESDGNTIYF,TGTGCCATCAGTGAGTCCGACGGAAACACCATATATTTT
TRBJ1-1,TRBV12-5,NA,TRBD1,CASGWGTGVSEAFF,TGTGCTAGTGGTTGGGGGACAGGGGTCTCTGAAGCTTTCTTT
TRBJ1-3,TRBV27,NA,TRBD1,CASSSWTGRRGNTIYF,TGTGCCAGCAGTTCCTGGACAGGGCGGCGTGGAAACACCATATATTTT
TRBJ2-1,TRBV7-9,NA,NA,CASSSLPGSTYNEQFF,TGTGCCAGCAGCTCTCTTCCGGGGAGCACCTACAATGAGCAGTTCTTC
TRBJ2-5,TRBV19,NA,NA,CASSIAGGSQETQYF,TGTGCCAGTAGTATAGCCGGGGGATCACAAGAGACCCAGTACTTC
TRBJ2-2,TRBV9,NA,TRBD1,CASSARQGSNTGELFF,TGTGCCAGCAGCGCCCGACAGGGATCGAACACCGGGGAGCTGTTTTTT
TRBJ2-3,TRBV7-9,NA,TRBD2,CASSSRTSGSTDTQYF,TGTGCCAGCAGCTCCCGGACTAGCGGGAGCACAGATACGCAGTATTTT
TRBJ2-3,TRBV4-3,NA,TRBD1,CASSQDGTGVTDTQYF,TGCGCCAGCAGCCAAGATGGGACAGGGGTCACAGATACGCAGTATTTT
TRBJ1-1,TRBV27,once,NA,CASSLGGYDTEAFF,TGTGCCAGCAGTTTAGGGGGGTACGACACTGAAGCTTTCTTT
TRBJ1-1,TRBV7-2,NA,TRBD1,CASSWTGYGNTEAFF,TGTGCCAGCAGCTGGACAGGGTATGGGAACACTGAAGCTTTCTTT
TRBJ2-7,TRBV7-9,NA,TRBD1,CASSSLKTGPLNEQYF,TGTGCCAGCAGCTCGCTTAAGACAGGGCCCCTAAACGAGCAGTACTTC
TRBJ2-7,TRBV7-9,NA,NA,CASSPIRGIGSYEQYF,TGTGCCAGCAGCCCCATTCGGGGAATCGGCTCCTACGAGCAGTACTTC
TRBJ1-2,TRBV10-3,NA,TRBD1,CAISESPGQGYTF,TGTGCCATCAGTGAGTCGCCGGGACAGGGCTACACCTTC
TRBJ2-5,TRBV7-2,once,TRBD2,CASTVTSGQETQYF,TGTGCCAGCACCGTTACTAGCGGACAAGAGACCCAGTACTTC
TRBJ2-5,TRBV6-6,few,TRBD2,CASSFQPAGEQETQYF,TGTGCCAGCAGTTTCCAACCAGCGGGGGAGCAAGAGACCCAGTACTTC
TRBJ1-1,TRBV2,NA,NA,CASIDGTGITEAFF,TGTGCCAGCATCGACGGGACGGGAATCACTGAAGCTTTCTTT